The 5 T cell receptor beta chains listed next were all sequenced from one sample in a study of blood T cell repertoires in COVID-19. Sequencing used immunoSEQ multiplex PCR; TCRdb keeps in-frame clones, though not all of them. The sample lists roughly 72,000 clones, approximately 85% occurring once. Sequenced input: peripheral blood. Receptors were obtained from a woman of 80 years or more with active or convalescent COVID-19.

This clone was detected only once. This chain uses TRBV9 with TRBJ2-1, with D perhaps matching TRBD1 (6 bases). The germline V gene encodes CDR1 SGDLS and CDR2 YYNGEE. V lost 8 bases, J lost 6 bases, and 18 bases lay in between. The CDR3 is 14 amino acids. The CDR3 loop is CASAWGRGSNEQFF. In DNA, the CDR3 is TGTGCCAGTGCGTGGGGGCGCGGGTCCAATGAGCAGTTCTTC.

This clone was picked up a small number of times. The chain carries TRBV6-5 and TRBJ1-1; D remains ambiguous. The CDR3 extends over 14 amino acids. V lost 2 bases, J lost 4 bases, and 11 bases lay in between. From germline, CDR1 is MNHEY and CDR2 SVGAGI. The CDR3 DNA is TGTGCCAGCAGTTACGAGATGGGCCCCACTGAAGCTTTCTTT. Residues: CASSYEMGPTEAFF.

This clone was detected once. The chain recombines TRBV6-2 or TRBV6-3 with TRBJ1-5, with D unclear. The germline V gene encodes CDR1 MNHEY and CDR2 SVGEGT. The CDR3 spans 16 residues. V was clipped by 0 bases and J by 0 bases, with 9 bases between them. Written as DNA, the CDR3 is TGTGCCAGCAGTTACTCATCTTCTTATAGCAATCAGCCCCAGCATTTT. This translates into CASSYSSSYSNQPQHF.

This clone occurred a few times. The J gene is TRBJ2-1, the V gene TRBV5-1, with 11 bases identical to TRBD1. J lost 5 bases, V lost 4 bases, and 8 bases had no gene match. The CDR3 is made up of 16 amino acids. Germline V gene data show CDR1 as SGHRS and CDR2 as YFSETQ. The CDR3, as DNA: TGCGCCAGCAGCCTACTCCCGGGACAGGGGGACAATGAGCAGTTCTTC. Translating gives CASSLLPGQGDNEQFF.

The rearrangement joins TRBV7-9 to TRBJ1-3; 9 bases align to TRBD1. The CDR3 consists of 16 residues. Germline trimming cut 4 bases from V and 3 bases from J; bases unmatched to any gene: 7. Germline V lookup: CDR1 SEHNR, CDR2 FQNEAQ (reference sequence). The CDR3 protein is CASSSEQGAGGNTIYF. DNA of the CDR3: TGTGCCAGCAGCTCAGAACAGGGGGCAGGTGGAAACACCATATATTTT. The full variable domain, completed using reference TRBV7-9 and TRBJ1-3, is DTGVSQNPRHKITKRGQNVTFRCDPISEHNRLYWYRQTLGQGPEFLTYFQNEAQLEKSRLLSDRFSAERPKGSFSTLEIQRTEQGDSAMYLCASSSEQGAGGNTIYFGEGSWLTVV.